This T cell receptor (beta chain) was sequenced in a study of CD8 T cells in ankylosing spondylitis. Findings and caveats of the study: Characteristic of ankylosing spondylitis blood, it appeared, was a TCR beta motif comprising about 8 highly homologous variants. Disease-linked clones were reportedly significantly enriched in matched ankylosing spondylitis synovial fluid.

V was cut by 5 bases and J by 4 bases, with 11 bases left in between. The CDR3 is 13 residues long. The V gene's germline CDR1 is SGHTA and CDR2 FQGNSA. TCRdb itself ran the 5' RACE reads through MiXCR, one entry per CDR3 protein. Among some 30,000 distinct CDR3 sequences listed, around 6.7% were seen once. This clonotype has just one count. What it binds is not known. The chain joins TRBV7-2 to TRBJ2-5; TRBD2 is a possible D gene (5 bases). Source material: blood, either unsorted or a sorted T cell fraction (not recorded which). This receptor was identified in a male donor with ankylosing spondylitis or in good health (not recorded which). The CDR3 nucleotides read TGTGCCAGCAGCCCGTCGGGGTTAGAGACCCAGTACTTC. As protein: CASSPSGLETQYF.